These 31 T cell receptor beta chains originate from one sample sequenced in a study of T cell responses to AZD1222 COVID-19 vaccine (dated by TCRdb to the early 2020s). Library prep was done by the immunoSEQ multiplex PCR assay. TCRdb carries this immuneACCESS record with in-frame sequences only. Its versions omit some clonotypes, under half of them owing to an unresolved V gene in the studies checked, with the rest unexplained. This sample has approximately 140,000 clones in its table, and about 92% of those were observed once. 2.5% to 4% of the sample rests with the top ten. The label giving this sample's time point can be read as: about 28 days (+/-7) after the second vaccine dose. This specimen consisted of peripheral blood, obtained 28 days after the second AZD1222 dose. The receptors derive from an adult who received the AZD1222 COVID-19 vaccine.

V usage is TRBV14 and J usage is TRBJ2-7; perhaps D is TRBD1 or TRBD2 (5 bases each). Looked up from germline, CDR1 is SGHDN and CDR2 is FVKESK. There are 17 residues in the CDR3. Trimming took 0 bases from V and 2 from J, leaving 17 bases between them. This CDR3 is CASSQDRGAGFPYEQYF. For the CDR3, the DNA is TGTGCCAGCAGCCAAGATAGAGGGGCGGGCTTCCCCTACGAGCAGTACTTC.

This clone has a single count. V is TRBV2 and J is TRBJ1-2; perhaps TRBD1 as D (5 bases). This CDR3 has 13 residues. Germline CDR1 SNHLY, CDR2 FYNNEI. The V end lost 5 bases, the J end lost 4 bases, and 11 bases lay between the germline ends. CDR3 protein: CASSSRGAYGYTF. CDR3 nucleotide sequence: TGTGCCAGCAGTTCGAGGGGTGCCTATGGCTACACCTTC. The whole variable domain, remainder taken from reference TRBV2 and TRBJ1-2, is EPEVTQTPSHQVTQMGQEVILRCVPISNHLYFYWYRQILGQKVEFLVSFYNNEISEKSEIFDDQFSVERPDGSNFTLKIRSTKLEDSAMYFCASSSRGAYGYTFGSGTRLTVV.

The CDR3 loop reads CASSSRLAGERSSYEQYF. DNA for the CDR3: TGTGCCAGCAGCTCCCGACTAGCGGGAGAAAGGAGCTCCTACGAGCAGTACTTC. The chain combines TRBV13 with TRBJ2-7; 12 positions match TRBD2. Germline lookup yields CDR1 PRHDT and CDR2 FYEKMQ (reference sequence). The V gene end was trimmed by 4 bases and the J gene end by 0 bases; junction bases not matched to a gene: 10. This CDR3 has 18 amino acids. The full variable domain, with the rest looked up from reference TRBV13 and TRBJ2-7, is AAGVIQSPRHLIKEKRETATLKCYPIPRHDTVYWYQQGPGQDPQFLISFYEKMQSDKGSIPDRFSAQQFSDYHSELNMSSLELGDSALYFCASSSRLAGERSSYEQYFGPGTRLTVT.

The chain couples TRBV7-9 to TRBJ1-4, with D possibly being TRBD1 (6 bases). CDR1 is SEHNR and CDR2 is FQNEAQ in the germline V gene (reference sequence). The CDR3 spans 14 residues. V was cut by 5 bases and J by 6 bases, with 13 bases left in between. The CDR3, as DNA: TGTGCCAGCAGCCGAGGGGGAATCGATGAAAAACTGTTTTTT. As protein: CASSRGGIDEKLFF.

The chain combines TRBV30 with TRBJ1-2; TRBD1 matches at 9 bases. Germline V gene sequence: CDR1 GTSNPN, CDR2 SVGIG (reference sequence). The CDR3 extends over 13 amino acids. V shed 1 base and J 8 bases; nucleotides not matched to a gene: 5. CDR3 DNA: TGTGCCTGGAGTGGCCGGACAGGGGCCGGCTACACCTTC. Protein sequence: CAWSGRTGAGYTF.

The chain combines TRBV5-5 with TRBJ1-3; TRBD1 matches 9 bases. J lost 3 bases, V lost 4 bases, and 5 bases had no gene match. From germline, CDR1 is SGHKS and CDR2 YYEKEE (reference sequence). The CDR3 has 15 residues. CDR3 DNA sequence: TGTGCCAGCAGCCGGGGACAGGGTCGTGGAAACACCATATATTTT. Its protein product is CASSRGQGRGNTIYF.

The V and J genes are TRBV4-1 and TRBJ2-1, with 10 bases identical to TRBD1. CDR3 length equals 16 residues. The germline V gene encodes CDR1 MGHRA and CDR2 YSYEKL. J was trimmed by 3 bases and V by 1 base; bases with no gene match: 3. The CDR3 DNA sequence: TGCGCCAGCAGCCAAGGCAGGACAGGGGGCTACAATGAGCAGTTCTTC. Translated, it gives CASSQGRTGGYNEQFF.

This chain joins TRBV7-2 and TRBJ1-4, with TRBD1 matching over 7 bases. The J segment lost 0 bases and the V segment lost 5 bases, leaving 0 bases of the junction unmatched. The germline gives CDR1 SGHTA, CDR2 FQGNSA. This CDR3 has 14 amino acids. CDR3 DNA: TGTGCCAGCAGCCAGGGGGCAACTAATGAAAAACTGTTTTTT. It yields the protein CASSQGATNEKLFF.

The genes are TRBV30 and TRBJ1-1; 7 bases line up with TRBD1. Germline CDR1 reads GTSNPN; CDR2 reads SVGIG (reference sequence). The CDR3 sequence is 15 residues long. V shed 2 bases and J 0 bases; nucleotides not matched to a gene: 6. In nucleotides, the CDR3 is TGTGCCTGGAGTAAACAGGGGAGTTTGAACACTGAAGCTTTCTTT. Translation gives CAWSKQGSLNTEAFF.

The chain combines TRBV11-3 with TRBJ2-2; maybe TRBD2 (6 bases). Trimming pared 5 bases from V and 6 bases from J, leaving 19 bases between. The germline gives CDR1 SGHNT, CDR2 YENEEA. This CDR3 is built from 16 residues. The CDR3 reads CASSPLGGRIPGELFF. The DNA of the CDR3 is TGTGCCAGCAGCCCATTGGGAGGACGAATCCCCGGGGAGCTGTTTTTT.

On this clone itself: The junction does not match germline at one end; this may be a read error. This chain links TRBV2 with TRBJ1-1; tentative D call: TRBD1 (6 bases). This CDR3 comprises 12 residues. Germline V gives CDR1 SNHLY, CDR2 FYNNEI. The CDR3 loop is CASRGGQPLVAF. Written as DNA, the CDR3 is TGTGCCAGCAGGGGGGGGCAACCTCTAGTGGCCTTT.

The chain is built from TRBV21-1 and TRBJ1-5. TRBV21-1 corresponds to a pseudogene. The CDR3 is 18 amino acids. The CDR3 protein is CASSKAVRGPSADQPQHF. CDR3 nucleotides: TGTGCCAGCAGCAAAGCGGTTAGGGGACCTTCGGCGGATCAGCCCCAGCATTTT.

The chain links TRBV19 to TRBJ2-1; TRBD2 agrees at 7 bases. V lost 7 bases, J lost 9 bases, and 15 bases stayed unmatched. The CDR3 has 15 residues. CDR1 LNHDA and CDR2 SQIVND come from the germline V gene (reference sequence). Here the CDR3 DNA reads TGTGCCAGTAAACTTGGACTAGACCATAGGGGTGAGCAGTTCTTC. This gives the protein CASKLGLDHRGEQFF.

This chain links TRBV5-1 with TRBJ2-2; D remains unclear. Germline CDR1 is SGHRS and CDR2 is YFSETQ. V was clipped by 1 base and J by 1 base, with 8 bases between them. The CDR3 runs 15 residues. The CDR3 region is CASSLPLMNTGELFF. CDR3 DNA sequence: TGCGCCAGCAGCTTGCCCTTAATGAACACCGGGGAGCTGTTTTTT.

The chain has TRBV4-2 and TRBJ1-5, with D tentatively TRBD1 (5 bases). The V and J ends lost 3 bases and 7 bases respectively, with 10 bases between them. The germline gives CDR1 LGHNA, CDR2 YNFKEQ. This CDR3 has 13 residues. CDR3 in DNA: TGTGCCAGCAGCCATGACGAGGGGCAGCCCCAGCATTTT. Translation: CASSHDEGQPQHF.

The chain carries TRBV7-9 and TRBJ2-5; 10 bases map to TRBD2. The CDR3 is made up of 18 amino acids. Germline V gives CDR1 SEHNR, CDR2 FQNEAQ (reference sequence). The V and J ends lost 5 bases and 0 bases, in that order; junction bases with no gene match: 12. The CDR3 region is CASSQEWTSGLYQETQYF. The CDR3 DNA sequence: TGTGCCAGCAGCCAGGAGTGGACTAGCGGATTGTACCAAGAGACCCAGTACTTC.

The chain joins TRBV12-5 to TRBJ2-1, with D maybe TRBD2 (5 bases). Germline V gene data show CDR1 as LGHNT and CDR2 as FRNRAP. Deletions cut 5 bases from V and 4 bases from J, with 6 bases between. The CDR3 covers 12 residues. The DNA of the CDR3 is TGTGCTAGTGGTCCGGGGTACAATGAGCAGTTCTTC. Protein product: CASGPGYNEQFF. Full variable domain (missing parts from reference TRBV12-5 and TRBJ2-1): DARVTQTPRHKVTEMGQEVTMRCQPILGHNTVFWYRQTMMQGLELLAYFRNRAPLDDSGMPKDRFSAEMPDATLATLKIQPSEPRDSAVYFCASGPGYNEQFFGPGTRLTVL.

The V call is TRBV6-4, the J call TRBJ2-3; D remains unclear. CDR1 and CDR2 from the germline V gene are MRHNA and SNTAGT. This CDR3 region has 14 residues. V dropped 2 bases and J dropped 4 bases, with 10 bases sitting between them. The CDR3 protein is CASSDQITSDTQYF. CDR3 nucleotides: TGTGCCAGCAGTGACCAAATTACCTCAGATACGCAGTATTTT.

The rearrangement links TRBV29-1 to TRBJ2-7, with 8 bases identical to TRBD2. From germline, CDR1 is SQVTM and CDR2 ANQGSEA. The CDR3 has 14 residues. V lost 4 bases, J lost 3 bases, and 8 bases stayed unmatched. CDR3 region: CSVAGGRKNYEQYF. The CDR3 coding sequence is TGCAGCGTTGCGGGCGGGAGGAAAAACTACGAGCAGTACTTC.

CDR3: CASKIQGARTEAFF. The CDR3 DNA sequence: TGTGCCAGCAAAATACAGGGGGCGAGAACTGAAGCTTTCTTT. The chain uses TRBV25-1 and TRBJ1-1; 9 bases map to TRBD1. The CDR3 extends over 14 amino acids. CDR1 and CDR2 (germline): MGHDK, SYGVNS. V dropped 7 bases and J dropped 5; count of bases not matched to a gene: 8.

This clone was recorded once. V usage is TRBV30 and J usage is TRBJ1-1; no reliable D call. The CDR3 spans 12 residues. The germline V gene has CDR1 GTSNPN and CDR2 SVGIG (reference sequence). Trimming left V 0 bases short and J 4 bases short, with 6 bases between. The DNA of the CDR3 is TGTGCCTGGAGTGTACTTGGCACTGAAGCTTTCTTT. It yields the protein CAWSVLGTEAFF.

This rearrangement joins TRBV7-9 to TRBJ2-7; possibly TRBD2 for D (7 bases). Trimming shortened V by 1 base and J by 5 bases, and 15 bases separated the two germline ends. The germline gives CDR1 SEHNR, CDR2 FQNEAQ (reference sequence). The CDR3 sequence is 15 residues long. The DNA of the CDR3 is TGTGCCAGCAGCTTAGGCGGGGGCCTGATCAACGAGCAGTACTTC. Translated, it gives CASSLGGGLINEQYF.

In this sample, this clone turned up once. The chain joins TRBV2 to TRBJ1-4; possibly TRBD1 for D (6 bases). Germline V lookup: CDR1 SNHLY, CDR2 FYNNEI. Trimming left V 6 bases short and J 0 bases short, with 8 bases between. The CDR3 has 14 amino acids. The CDR3 nucleotides are TGTGCCAGCAGGGGGACATCAACTAATGAAAAACTGTTTTTT. This encodes CASRGTSTNEKLFF.

The chain employs TRBV20-1 and TRBJ1-2; D not certain. Between the trimmed V and J ends, which lost 3 bases and 7 bases, there was a span of 6 bases. Germline CDR1 DFQATT, CDR2 SNEGSKA (reference sequence). The length of the CDR3 is 10 residues. CDR3 residues: CSASEVGYTF. CDR3 coding DNA: TGCAGTGCTAGCGAGGTTGGCTACACCTTC.

This chain connects TRBV7-2 to TRBJ2-5; 10 bases fit TRBD2. CDR1 and CDR2 from the germline V gene are SGHTA and FQGNSA. This CDR3 has 14 amino acids. V shed 7 bases and J 4 bases; nucleotides not matched to a gene: 6. CDR3 region: CASIKGLARETQYF. The CDR3 region has the DNA TGTGCCAGCATAAAGGGACTAGCGAGAGAGACCCAGTACTTC.

V usage is TRBV9 and J usage is TRBJ2-2; D is possibly TRBD2 (5 bases). Germline V gives CDR1 SGDLS, CDR2 YYNGEE. The CDR3 has 16 amino acids. V was pared by 2 bases and J by 0 bases, with 11 bases between. The CDR3 region is CASSVSNSANTGELFF. In nucleotides, the CDR3 is TGTGCCAGCAGCGTGAGTAATAGCGCGAACACCGGGGAGCTGTTTTTT. The whole variable domain, filled in from reference TRBV9 and TRBJ2-2, reads DSGVTQTPKHLITATGQRVTLRCSPRSGDLSVYWYQQSLDQGLQFLIQYYNGEERAKGNILERFSAQQFPDLHSELNLSSLELGDSALYFCASSVSNSANTGELFFGEGSRLTVL.

The chain couples TRBV5-1 to TRBJ1-6; 7 nucleotides agree with TRBD1. The V and J ends lost 4 bases and 8 bases, in that order; junction bases with no gene match: 9. This CDR3 contains 15 residues. From germline, CDR1 is SGHRS and CDR2 YFSETQ. This chain's CDR3 is CASSPNRGTDSPLHF. CDR3 bases: TGCGCCAGCAGCCCCAACAGGGGTACGGATTCACCCCTCCACTTT.

This clone appeared once. The V gene is TRBV3-1 (or the pseudogene TRBV3-2), the J gene TRBJ2-7; TRBD2 matches 8 bases. CDR1 LGHDT and CDR2 YNNKEL come from the germline V gene (reference sequence). The V segment lost 4 bases and the J segment 2 bases; nucleotides outside the gene matches: 4. The CDR3 is 14 amino acids. The CDR3 DNA sequence: TGTGCCAGCAGCCGGATAGCGGGGACCTACGAGCAGTACTTC. It is translated as CASSRIAGTYEQYF.

The chain uses TRBV2 and TRBJ1-2, with 8 bases lining up with TRBD1. There are 13 residues in the CDR3. With 5 bases clipped from V and 3 bases from J, the junction kept 2 bases outside the gene matches. Germline V gives CDR1 SNHLY, CDR2 FYNNEI. CDR3 coding DNA: TGTGCCAGCAGTACGGACAGGGACTATGGCTACACCTTC. As protein: CASSTDRDYGYTF.

The V and J genes are TRBV5-1 and TRBJ1-1; TRBD1 aligns across 9 bases. Germline values: CDR1 SGHRS, CDR2 YFSETQ. V trimming: 4 bases; J trimming: 1 base; junction bases outside the gene matches: 5. There are 15 residues in the CDR3. The CDR3 region has the DNA TGCGCCAGCAGCCCCACAGGGGGCAGGAACACTGAAGCTTTCTTT. Its protein product is CASSPTGGRNTEAFF.

V usage is TRBV30 and J usage is TRBJ2-1, with 9 bases aligning to TRBD2. V was pared by 0 bases and J by 5 bases, with 5 bases of the junction left unmatched. Looked up from germline, CDR1 is GTSNPN and CDR2 is SVGIG (reference sequence). This CDR3 comprises 15 residues. The CDR3 region is CAWSVGLAFHNEQFF. The CDR3 DNA sequence: TGTGCCTGGAGTGTAGGACTAGCGTTTCACAATGAGCAGTTCTTC.